The T cell receptor beta chain described here comes from a study of shared clonotypes between healthy human individuals. General study findings and limits: Naive subsets, compared against memory subsets, generally had larger estimated richness values.

Data came from immunoSEQ multiplex PCR; TCRdb stores just in-frame clones and leaves some out. The sample consists of over 850,000 clones, around three quarters of them appearing once. As regards this clone: Its antigen is as yet unknown.

Germline CDR1 and CDR2: SGDLS and YYNGEE. The CDR3 runs 15 residues. Trimming removed 3 bases from V and 5 bases from J; junction bases left unmatched: 10. The sequencing input was memory CD4+ T cells from PBMCs. Described subset: CD45RA-negative fraction. The clonotype originates from a man younger than 35 in good health. Some clones in this sample may be carry-over from other donors' samples. The rearrangement links TRBV9 to TRBJ2-5; the match to TRBD1 covers 7 bases. The CDR3 coding sequence is TGTGCCAGCAGCGAATCGACAGGGCCAAGGGAGACCCAGTACTTC. It translates to CASSESTGPRETQYF. Filled out from reference TRBV9 and TRBJ2-5, the complete variable domain reads DSGVTQTPKHLITATGQRVTLRCSPRSGDLSVYWYQQSLDQGLQFLIQYYNGEERAKGNILERFSAQQFPDLHSELNLSSLELGDSALYFCASSESTGPRETQYFGPGTRLLVL.